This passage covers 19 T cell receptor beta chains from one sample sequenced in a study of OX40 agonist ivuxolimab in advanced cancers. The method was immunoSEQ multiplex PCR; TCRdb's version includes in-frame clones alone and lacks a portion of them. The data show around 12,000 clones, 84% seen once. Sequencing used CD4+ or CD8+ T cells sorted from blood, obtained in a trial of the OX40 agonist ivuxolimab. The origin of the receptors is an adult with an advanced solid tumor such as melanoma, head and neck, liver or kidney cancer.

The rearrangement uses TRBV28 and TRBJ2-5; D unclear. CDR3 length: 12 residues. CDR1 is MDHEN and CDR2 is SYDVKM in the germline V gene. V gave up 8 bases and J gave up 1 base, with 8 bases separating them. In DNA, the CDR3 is TGTGCCAGCGAACGGGCCCAAGAGACCCAGTACTTC. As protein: CASERAQETQYF.

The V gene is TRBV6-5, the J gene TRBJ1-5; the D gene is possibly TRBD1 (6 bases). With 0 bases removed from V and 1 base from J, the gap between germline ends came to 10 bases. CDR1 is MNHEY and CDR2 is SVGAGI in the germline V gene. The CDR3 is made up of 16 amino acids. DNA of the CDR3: TGTGCCAGCAGTTACTCGTTCAGGGGAAGCAATCAGCCCCAGCATTTT. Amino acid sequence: CASSYSFRGSNQPQHF.

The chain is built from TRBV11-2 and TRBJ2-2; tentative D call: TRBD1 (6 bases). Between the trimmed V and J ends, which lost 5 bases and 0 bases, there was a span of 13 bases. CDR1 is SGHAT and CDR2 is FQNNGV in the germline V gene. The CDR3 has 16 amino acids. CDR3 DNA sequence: TGTGCCAGCAGCCCCCTCCGGGACACGAACACCGGGGAGCTGTTTTTT. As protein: CASSPLRDTNTGELFF.

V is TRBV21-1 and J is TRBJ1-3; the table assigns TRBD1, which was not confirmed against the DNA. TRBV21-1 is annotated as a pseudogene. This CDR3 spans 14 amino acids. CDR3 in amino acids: CAVPGQGTGNTIYF. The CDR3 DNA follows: TGTGCCGTGCCGGGACAGGGTACTGGAAACACCATATATTTT.

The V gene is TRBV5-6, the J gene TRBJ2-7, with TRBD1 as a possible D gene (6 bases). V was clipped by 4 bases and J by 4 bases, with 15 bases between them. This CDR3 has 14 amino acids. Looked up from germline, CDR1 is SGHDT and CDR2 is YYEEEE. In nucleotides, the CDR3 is TGTGCCAGCAGCCCCGGACAGTCCTATTACGAGCAGTACTTC. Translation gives CASSPGQSYYEQYF.

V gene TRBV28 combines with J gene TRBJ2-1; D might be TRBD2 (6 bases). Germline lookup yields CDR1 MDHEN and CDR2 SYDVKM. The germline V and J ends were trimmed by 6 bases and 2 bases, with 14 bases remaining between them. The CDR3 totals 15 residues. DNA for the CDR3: TGTGCCAGCAGACCCCCTAGCGAGACCTACAATGAGCAGTTCTTC. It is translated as CASRPPSETYNEQFF.

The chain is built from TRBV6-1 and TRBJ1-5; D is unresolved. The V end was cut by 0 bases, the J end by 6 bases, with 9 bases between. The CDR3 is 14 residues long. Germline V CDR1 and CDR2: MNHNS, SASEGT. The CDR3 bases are TGTGCCAGCAGTGAAGCGGCCCTGAGTCAGCCCCAGCATTTT. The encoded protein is CASSEAALSQPQHF.

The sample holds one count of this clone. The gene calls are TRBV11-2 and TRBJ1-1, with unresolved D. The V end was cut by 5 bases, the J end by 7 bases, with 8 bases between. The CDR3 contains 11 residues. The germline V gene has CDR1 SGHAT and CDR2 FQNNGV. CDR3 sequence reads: CASSQDGEAFF. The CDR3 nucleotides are TGTGCCAGCAGCCAGGACGGTGAAGCTTTCTTT. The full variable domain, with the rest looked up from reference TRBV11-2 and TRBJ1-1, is EAGVAQSPRYKIIEKRQSVAFWCNPISGHATLYWYQQILGQGPKLLIQFQNNGVVDDSQLPKDRFSAERLKGVDSTLKIQPAKLEDSAVYLCASSQDGEAFFGQGTRLTVV.

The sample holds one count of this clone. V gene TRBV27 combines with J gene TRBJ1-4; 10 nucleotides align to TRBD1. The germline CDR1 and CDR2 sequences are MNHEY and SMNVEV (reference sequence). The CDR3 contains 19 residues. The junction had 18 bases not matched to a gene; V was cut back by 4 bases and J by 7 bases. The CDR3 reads CASSYSGQGLAVGREKLFF. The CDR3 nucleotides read TGTGCCAGCAGTTACTCGGGACAGGGGCTAGCAGTAGGGCGTGAAAAACTGTTTTTT.

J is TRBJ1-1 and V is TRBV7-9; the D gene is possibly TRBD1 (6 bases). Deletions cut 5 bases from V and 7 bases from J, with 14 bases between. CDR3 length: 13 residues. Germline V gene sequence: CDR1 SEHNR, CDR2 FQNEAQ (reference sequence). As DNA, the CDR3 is TGTGCCAGCAGCCGGACAGACACCCTTGAAGCTTTCTTT. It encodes CASSRTDTLEAFF.

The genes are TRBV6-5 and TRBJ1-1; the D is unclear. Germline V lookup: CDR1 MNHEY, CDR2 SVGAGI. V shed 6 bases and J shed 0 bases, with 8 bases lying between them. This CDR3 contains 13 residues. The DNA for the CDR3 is TGTGCCAGCAGAGGGAACATGAACACTGAAGCTTTCTTT. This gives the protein CASRGNMNTEAFF.

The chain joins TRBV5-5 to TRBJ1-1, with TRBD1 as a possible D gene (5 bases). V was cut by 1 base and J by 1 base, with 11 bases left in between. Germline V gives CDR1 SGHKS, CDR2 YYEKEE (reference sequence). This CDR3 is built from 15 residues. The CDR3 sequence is CASSLLSQANTEAFF. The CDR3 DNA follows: TGTGCCAGCAGCTTGCTCTCACAGGCGAACACTGAAGCTTTCTTT.

CDR3 nucleotides: TGTGCCAGCAGCCCCGACCTGGGGCCCTATCAGCCCCAGCATTTT. Protein product: CASSPDLGPYQPQHF. The chain has TRBV6-5 and TRBJ1-5, with a weak D call TRBD1 (5 bases). CDR1 MNHEY and CDR2 SVGAGI come from the germline V gene. The CDR3 contains 15 residues. Trimming cost V 6 bases and J 5 bases, with 17 bases left between them.

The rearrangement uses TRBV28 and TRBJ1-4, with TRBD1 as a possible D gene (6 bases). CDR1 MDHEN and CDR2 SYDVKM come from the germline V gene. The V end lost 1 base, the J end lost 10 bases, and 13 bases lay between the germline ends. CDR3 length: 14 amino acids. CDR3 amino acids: CASSLFGGGGKLFF. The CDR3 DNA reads TGTGCCAGCAGTTTATTCGGAGGAGGGGGAAAACTGTTTTTT.

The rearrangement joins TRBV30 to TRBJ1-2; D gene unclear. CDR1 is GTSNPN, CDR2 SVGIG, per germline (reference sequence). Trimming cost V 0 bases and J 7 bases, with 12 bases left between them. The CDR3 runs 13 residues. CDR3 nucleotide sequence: TGTGCCTGGAGTGTAATGGGCCAGTCTGGCTACACCTTC. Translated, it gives CAWSVMGQSGYTF.

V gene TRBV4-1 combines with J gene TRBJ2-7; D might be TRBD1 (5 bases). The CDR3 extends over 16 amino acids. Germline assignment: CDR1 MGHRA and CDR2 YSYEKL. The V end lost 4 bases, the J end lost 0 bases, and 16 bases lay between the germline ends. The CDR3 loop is CASSPDDRSASYEQYF. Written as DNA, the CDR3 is TGCGCCAGCAGCCCAGACGACAGATCCGCCTCCTACGAGCAGTACTTC.

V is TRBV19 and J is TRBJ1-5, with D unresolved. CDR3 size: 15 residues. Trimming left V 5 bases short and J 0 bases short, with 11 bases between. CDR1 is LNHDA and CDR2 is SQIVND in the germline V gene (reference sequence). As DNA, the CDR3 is TGTGCCAGTAGTCCCGGGAGCTATAGCAATCAGCCCCAGCATTTT. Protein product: CASSPGSYSNQPQHF.

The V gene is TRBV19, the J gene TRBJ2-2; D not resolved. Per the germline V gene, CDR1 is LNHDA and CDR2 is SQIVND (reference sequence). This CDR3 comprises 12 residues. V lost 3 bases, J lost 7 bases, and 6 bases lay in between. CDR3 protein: CASSISGGELFF. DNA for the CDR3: TGTGCCAGTAGTATTTCGGGCGGGGAGCTGTTTTTT.

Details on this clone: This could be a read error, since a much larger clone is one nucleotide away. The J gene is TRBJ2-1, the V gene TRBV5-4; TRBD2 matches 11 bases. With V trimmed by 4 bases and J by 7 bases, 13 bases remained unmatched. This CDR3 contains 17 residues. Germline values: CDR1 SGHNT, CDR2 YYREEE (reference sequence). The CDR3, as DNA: TGTGCCAGCAGCCAAAATGTAGGGACTAGCGGAATAAATGAGCAGTTCTTC. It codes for CASSQNVGTSGINEQFF.